Presented here are 26 T cell receptor beta chains from one specimen sequenced in a study of immune cell composition in non-small cell lung cancer (dated by TCRdb to about 2017). Libraries were built with the immunoSEQ multiplex PCR assay. What TCRdb holds here is the immuneACCESS table cut down to in-frame rearrangements. Part of the clones is not present; checked against another copy, under half of the missing clones reflect an unresolved V gene, and the others are unexplained. The sample includes roughly 8,100 clones, with less than 80% observed a single time. The leading ten clones occupy about a quarter of the sample. Non-adjacent lung tissue from the same patient, taken as far from the tumour as possible and at least 3 cm away, was used for the normal lung samples. What was sequenced was non-adjacent lung tissue. The receptors were gathered from a human donor with non-small cell lung cancer.

The V call is TRBV6-5, the J call TRBJ1-2, with 8 positions matching TRBD1. The CDR3 is made up of 16 amino acids. CDR1 is MNHEY, CDR2 SVGAGI, per germline. V lost 3 bases, J lost 7 bases, and 13 bases stayed unmatched. This chain's CDR3 is CASSYGQGAGSGGYTF. CDR3 in DNA: TGTGCCAGCAGTTATGGGCAGGGGGCTGGATCAGGTGGCTACACCTTC.

The rearrangement links TRBV6-4 to TRBJ1-1, with a tentative D call TRBD1 (5 bases). The germline V gene has CDR1 MRHNA and CDR2 SNTAGT. This CDR3 contains 14 residues. Trimming removed 3 bases at V and 4 bases at J, with 12 bases between. The CDR3 DNA reads as TGTGCCAGCAGTGATAAGGGGCAGGGCACTGAAGCTTTCTTT. This translates into CASSDKGQGTEAFF.

The chain has TRBV5-4 and TRBJ2-3; 15 bases agree with TRBD2. Looked up from germline, CDR1 is SGHNT and CDR2 is YYREEE (reference sequence). After removal of 2 bases from V and 2 bases from J, the junction contained 3 bases not matched to a gene. The CDR3 consists of 17 residues. The CDR3 sequence is CASSLGLAGGNTDTQYF. CDR3 nucleotides: TGTGCCAGCAGCTTAGGACTAGCGGGGGGGAACACAGATACGCAGTATTTT.

V and J are TRBV5-5 and TRBJ2-2; no definite D call. The CDR3 has 12 amino acids. The germline gives CDR1 SGHKS, CDR2 YYEKEE (reference sequence). Trimming cost V 1 base and J 7 bases, with 5 bases left between them. The CDR3 DNA is TGTGCCAGCAGCTTGATTAGCGGGGAGCTGTTTTTT. Translating it yields CASSLISGELFF. The variable domain in full, with the rest retrieved from reference TRBV5-5 and TRBJ2-2, is DAGVTQSPTHLIKTRGQQVTLRCSPISGHKSVSWYQQVLGQGPQFIFQYYEKEERGRGNFPDRFSARQFPNYSSELNVNALLLGDSALYLCASSLISGELFFGEGSRLTVL.

V gene TRBV27 combines with J gene TRBJ2-7; TRBD2 agrees at 7 bases. The CDR3 loop spans 14 amino acids. CDR1 MNHEY and CDR2 SMNVEV come from the germline V gene (reference sequence). The V gene end was trimmed by 4 bases and the J gene end by 6 bases; junction bases not matched to a gene: 9. This chain's CDR3 is CASSSWGGGAEQYF. CDR3 in DNA: TGTGCCAGCAGTTCGTGGGGGGGAGGGGCCGAGCAGTACTTC.

This clone was found a few times. V and J are TRBV29-1 and TRBJ1-2; 7 nucleotides align to TRBD1. The CDR3 has 11 amino acids. V dropped 7 bases and J dropped 3; count of bases not matched to a gene: 2. Germline V gene sequence: CDR1 SQVTM, CDR2 ANQGSEA. The chain's CDR3 is CSAGTDYGYTF. Written as DNA, the CDR3 is TGCAGCGCGGGGACAGACTATGGCTACACCTTC.

This rearrangement joins TRBV6-6 to TRBJ2-7; a weak D match, TRBD1 (7 bases). Germline CDR1 MNHNY, CDR2 SVGAGI (reference sequence). V lost 5 bases, J lost 5 bases, and 13 bases lay in between. This CDR3 spans 13 amino acids. CDR3 region: CASSDREADEQYF. The CDR3 DNA reads TGTGCCAGCAGTGACAGGGAGGCCGACGAGCAGTACTTC.

J is TRBJ2-1 and V is TRBV7-9; possible D gene TRBD2, 6 bases. The CDR3 spans 12 residues. Germline CDR1 and CDR2: SEHNR and FQNEAQ (reference sequence). The V end was cut by 5 bases, the J end by 9 bases, with 11 bases between. Here the CDR3 DNA reads TGTGCCAGCAGCCCCGGGACTTTTGAGCAGTTCTTC. Protein product: CASSPGTFEQFF. Full variable domain (missing parts from reference TRBV7-9 and TRBJ2-1): DTGVSQNPRHKITKRGQNVTFRCDPISEHNRLYWYRQTLGQGPEFLTYFQNEAQLEKSRLLSDRFSAERPKGSFSTLEIQRTEQGDSAMYLCASSPGTFEQFFGPGTRLTVL.

The chain carries TRBV7-2 and TRBJ2-3; 7 bases are shared with TRBD2. Trimming took 3 bases from V and 2 from J; bases not matched to a gene: 8. The CDR3 covers 16 residues. Per germline, CDR1 SGHTA and CDR2 FQGNSA. The CDR3 DNA reads as TGTGCCAGCAGCTTGGGTCGCGGGGGAGTCACAGATACGCAGTATTTT. It is translated as CASSLGRGGVTDTQYF.

V gene TRBV5-4 combines with J gene TRBJ2-2, with 7 positions matching TRBD1. From germline, CDR1 is SGHNT and CDR2 YYREEE (reference sequence). The V segment lost 2 bases and the J segment 6 bases; nucleotides outside the gene matches: 1. The CDR3 covers 13 residues. DNA for the CDR3: TGTGCCAGCAGCTTTCAGGGGGCCGGGGAGCTGTTTTTT. The encoded protein is CASSFQGAGELFF.

The rearrangement links TRBV10-3 to TRBJ2-3; TRBD2 is a possible D gene (5 bases). V gave up 4 bases and J gave up 2 bases, with 13 bases separating them. This CDR3 is 15 amino acids long. Germline V gene data show CDR1 as ENHRY and CDR2 as SYGVKD. CDR3 sequence: CAISASSGLTDTQYF. DNA for the CDR3: TGTGCCATCAGTGCTTCCAGCGGCCTCACAGATACGCAGTATTTT.

This chain links TRBV11-2 with TRBJ2-3, with 7 positions matching TRBD2. V dropped 1 base and J dropped 7; count of bases not matched to a gene: 2. The CDR3 is 13 residues long. Germline V CDR1 and CDR2: SGHAT, FQNNGV. CDR3 bases: TGTGCCAGCAGCTTAGTGGGGGGGAATACGCAGTATTTT. Its protein product is CASSLVGGNTQYF.

This clone occurred a few times. The chain is built from TRBV11-2 and TRBJ2-7, with D perhaps TRBD1 (5 bases). V was clipped by 1 base and J by 3 bases, with 7 bases between them. CDR3 length equals 13 residues. CDR1 and CDR2 (germline): SGHAT, FQNNGV. CDR3 in DNA: TGTGCCAGCAGCTTAGGTAGGGGCTACGAGCAGTACTTC. This encodes CASSLGRGYEQYF.

The chain joins TRBV5-3 to TRBJ1-4; no reliable D call. TRBV5-3 is an ORF, with its function uncertain. The V and J ends lost 1 base and 3 bases respectively, with 7 bases between them. This CDR3 has 14 amino acids. CDR3 sequence (DNA): TGTGCCAGAAGCTTGCAGTTGCCTAATGAAAAACTGTTTTTT. It encodes CARSLQLPNEKLFF.

The chain joins TRBV10-1 to TRBJ1-1; 8 bases are a match to TRBD1. The CDR3 runs 14 residues. Germline-derived CDR1 and CDR2 are WNHNN and SYGVQD (reference sequence). The V gene end was trimmed by 5 bases and the J gene end by 4 bases; junction bases not matched to a gene: 6. CDR3 loop: CASSRQGSTTEAFF. For the CDR3, the DNA is TGCGCCAGCAGTAGACAGGGGAGCACCACTGAAGCTTTCTTT.

V and J are TRBV27 and TRBJ2-5, with D perhaps TRBD1 (6 bases). V was trimmed by 5 bases and J by 1 base, leaving 11 bases between them. Germline V gives CDR1 MNHEY, CDR2 SMNVEV (reference sequence). This CDR3 contains 14 residues. CDR3 region: CASSRRDIQETQYF. DNA for the CDR3: TGTGCCAGCAGTCGACGGGACATCCAAGAGACCCAGTACTTC.

The gene calls are TRBV10-1 and TRBJ1-3; D uncertain. Germline CDR1 reads WNHNN; CDR2 reads SYGVQD (reference sequence). The CDR3 consists of 13 residues. The V gene lost 6 bases and the J gene lost 5 bases, with 11 bases spanning the gap. The CDR3 sequence: CASRGEERNTIYF. The CDR3 coding sequence is TGCGCCAGCAGGGGAGAGGAGCGAAACACCATATATTTT.

The chain couples TRBV18 to TRBJ2-7; 7 nucleotides align to TRBD1. CDR3 length: 12 amino acids. CDR1 and CDR2 (germline): KGHSH, LQKENI. The J segment lost 6 bases and the V segment lost 6 bases, leaving 5 bases of the junction unmatched. The CDR3 coding sequence is TGTGCCAGCTCGGGCAACAGGGGCGAGCAGTACTTC. Its translation: CASSGNRGEQYF.

This clone was recorded only once. CDR3 sequence (DNA): TGTGCCAGCAGTTTCACGGGGGTTGGGACAGATACGCAGTATTTT. It encodes CASSFTGVGTDTQYF. This chain links TRBV27 with TRBJ2-3; possible D gene TRBD2, 6 bases. The CDR3 covers 15 residues. Trimming cost V 3 bases and J 3 bases, with 13 bases left between them. Germline CDR1 reads MNHEY; CDR2 reads SMNVEV (reference sequence).

The chain has TRBV5-5 and TRBJ1-1; D remains ambiguous. CDR1 SGHKS and CDR2 YYEKEE come from the germline V gene (reference sequence). Deletions cut 6 bases from V and 0 bases from J, with 12 bases between. The CDR3 contains 14 residues. CDR3 DNA sequence: TGTGCCAGCATTTTTGAGACTATGAACACTGAAGCTTTCTTT. This translates into CASIFETMNTEAFF. Drawing the rest from reference TRBV5-5 and TRBJ1-1, the complete variable domain is DAGVTQSPTHLIKTRGQQVTLRCSPISGHKSVSWYQQVLGQGPQFIFQYYEKEERGRGNFPDRFSARQFPNYSSELNVNALLLGDSALYLCASIFETMNTEAFFGQGTRLTVV.

This clone rates as medium-sized (0.01 to 0.1%). This chain joins TRBV4-1 and TRBJ1-4; TRBD1 might be the D (6 bases). The CDR3 covers 14 residues. V dropped 0 bases and J dropped 8 bases, with 10 bases sitting between them. The germline gives CDR1 MGHRA, CDR2 YSYEKL. In nucleotides, the CDR3 is TGCGCCAGCAGCCAAGATGGGGGCTGGGAAAAACTGTTTTTT. It yields the protein CASSQDGGWEKLFF.

This chain connects TRBV4-3 to TRBJ2-3, with 10 bases identical to TRBD2. CDR1 is LGHNA, CDR2 YSLEER, per germline. V was pared by 3 bases and J by 5 bases, with 8 bases of the junction left unmatched. The CDR3 covers 16 residues. The CDR3 sequence: CASSQELAGARDTQYF. CDR3 nucleotide sequence: TGCGCCAGCAGCCAGGAGCTAGCGGGGGCCAGAGATACGCAGTATTTT.

This clone appeared once. The V gene is TRBV9, the J gene TRBJ2-1; 8 positions agree with TRBD2. V was clipped by 4 bases and J by 4 bases; unmatched bases: 4. The CDR3 is made up of 14 amino acids. CDR1 and CDR2 (germline): SGDLS, YYNGEE. The CDR3 sequence: CASSKRGTYNEQFF. CDR3 sequence (DNA): TGTGCCAGCAGCAAGCGGGGGACTTACAATGAGCAGTTCTTC.

This CDR3 is CASSEAITEYQETQYF. The CDR3 DNA reads as TGTGCCAGCAGTGAAGCGATTACCGAGTACCAAGAGACCCAGTACTTC. The chain couples TRBV2 to TRBJ2-5; D is unclear. There are 16 residues in the CDR3. Germline loops: CDR1 SNHLY, CDR2 FYNNEI. Trimming shortened V by 0 bases and J by 0 bases, and 11 bases separated the two germline ends.

The chain employs TRBV5-5 and TRBJ2-7, with D maybe TRBD1 (6 bases). V was trimmed by 6 bases and J by 3 bases, leaving 16 bases between them. Per germline, CDR1 SGHKS and CDR2 YYEKEE (reference sequence). The CDR3 sequence is 14 residues long. CDR3 sequence (DNA): TGTGCCAGCACCAGAACAGGGAAGGGCTACGAGCAGTACTTC. This translates into CASTRTGKGYEQYF.

The chain couples TRBV4-3 to TRBJ2-7; 7 bases are a match to TRBD1. The germline V gene has CDR1 LGHNA and CDR2 YSLEER. The V gene end was trimmed by 1 base and the J gene end by 3 bases; junction bases not matched to a gene: 9. The CDR3 is 16 amino acids. The DNA for the CDR3 is TGCGCCAGCAGCCAAGCAGTAGTGGACAGGCGCTACGAGCAGTACTTC. Amino acids: CASSQAVVDRRYEQYF.